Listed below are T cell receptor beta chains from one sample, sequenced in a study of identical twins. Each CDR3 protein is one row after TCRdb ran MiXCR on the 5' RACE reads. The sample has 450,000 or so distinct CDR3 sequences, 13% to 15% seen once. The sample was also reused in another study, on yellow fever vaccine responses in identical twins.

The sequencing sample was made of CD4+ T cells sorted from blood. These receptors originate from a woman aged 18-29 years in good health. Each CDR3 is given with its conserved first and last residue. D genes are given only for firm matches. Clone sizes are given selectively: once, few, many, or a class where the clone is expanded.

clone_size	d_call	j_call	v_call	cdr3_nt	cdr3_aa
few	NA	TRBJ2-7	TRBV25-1	TGTGCCAGCAGTGAACACCTTGGGGTAGCCGGAAGGAGCTCCTACGAGCAGTACTTC	CASSEHLGVAGRSSYEQYF
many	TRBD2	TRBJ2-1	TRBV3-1	TGTGCCAGCAGCCGGGGAGCGGGGAATGAGCAGTTCTTC	CASSRGAGNEQFF
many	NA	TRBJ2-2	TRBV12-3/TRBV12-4	TGTGCCAGCAGTTTAAAGGGTTCCGGGGAGCTGTTTTTT	CASSLKGSGELFF
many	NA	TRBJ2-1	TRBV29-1	TGCAGCGTTGAAGGGCCCGGTTCCAATGAGCAGTTCTTC	CSVEGPGSNEQFF
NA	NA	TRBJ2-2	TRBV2	TGTGCCAGCAGTGACGTCGGGGGGAACACCGGGGAGCTGTTTTTT	CASSDVGGNTGELFF
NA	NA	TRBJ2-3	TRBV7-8	TGTGCCAGCAGCTTATCCCGCGGGACTGTGGATACGCAGTATTTT	CASSLSRGTVDTQYF
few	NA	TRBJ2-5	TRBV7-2	TGTGCCAGCAGCTTAGCCGGGACTTGGGAGACCCAGTACTTC	CASSLAGTWETQYF
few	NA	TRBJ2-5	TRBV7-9	TGTGCCAGCAGCTTAGCGGCCTCTACGGACGGGACCCAGTACTTC	CASSLAASTDGTQYF
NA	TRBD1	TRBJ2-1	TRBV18	TGTGCCAGCTCATTTGCTTCAGGACAGGTCCCCAATGAGCAGTTCTTC	CASSFASGQVPNEQFF
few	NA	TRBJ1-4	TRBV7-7	TGTGCTAGCAGCCTTAGTGCCGGGTTCGCTGAAAAACTGTTTTTT	CASSLSAGFAEKLFF
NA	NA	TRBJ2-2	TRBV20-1	TGCAGTGCTAGAGATAGGGGAAAGCAGAGCGGGGAGCTGTTTTTT	CSARDRGKQSGELFF
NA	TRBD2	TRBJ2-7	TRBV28	TGTGCCAGCATCCCGCTGACGGGAGGGTCTATCGACGAGCAGTACTTC	CASIPLTGGSIDEQYF
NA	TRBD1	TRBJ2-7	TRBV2	TGTGCCAGCAGGGACAGGGACGCCTACGAGCAGTACTTC	CASRDRDAYEQYF
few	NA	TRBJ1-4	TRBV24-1	TGTGCCAGAGGGACCGTTGGGGTAAATGAAAAACTGTTTTTT	CARGTVGVNEKLFF
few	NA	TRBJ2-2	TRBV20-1	TGCAGTGCTACGACCGACAGGCCGAACACCGGGGAGCTGTTTTTT	CSATTDRPNTGELFF
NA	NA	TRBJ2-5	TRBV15	TGTGCCACCAGCAGAAGAGGTAACTCAAAAGAGACCCAGTACTTC	CATSRRGNSKETQYF
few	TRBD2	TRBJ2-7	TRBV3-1	TGTGCCAGCAGCAACGGACTAGCGGGAAGTTACTACGAGCAGTACTTC	CASSNGLAGSYYEQYF
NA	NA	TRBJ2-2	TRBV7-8	TGTGCCAGCAGCTTACCTTTGGTGGGGAGGGGGACCGGGGAGCTGTTTTTT	CASSLPLVGRGTGELFF
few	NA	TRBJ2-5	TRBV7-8	TGTGCCAGCAGCCGAAGACAGGGCCTCGGGGGAGAGACCCAGTACTTC	CASSRRQGLGGETQYF
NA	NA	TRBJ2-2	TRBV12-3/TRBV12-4	TGTGCCAGCAGTTTAAGTCGCACCGGGGAGCTGTTTTTT	CASSLSRTGELFF
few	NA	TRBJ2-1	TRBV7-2	TGTGCCAGCAGCTTGAGAACAGACTACAATGAGCAGTTCTTC	CASSLRTDYNEQFF
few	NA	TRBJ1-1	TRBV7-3	TGTGCCAGCAGCTTATTTTCCGGGAACACTGAAGCTTTCTTT	CASSLFSGNTEAFF
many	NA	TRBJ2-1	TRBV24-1	TGTGCCACCAGGTCGCGGGGCGGTACGGATGAGCAGTTCTTC	CATRSRGGTDEQFF
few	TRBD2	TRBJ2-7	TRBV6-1	TGTGCCAGCAGTGACACTAGCGGGGGCCCCTCCTACGAGCAGTACTTC	CASSDTSGGPSYEQYF
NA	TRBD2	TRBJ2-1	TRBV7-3	TGTGCCAGCAGCGATAGCGGGGCGTCCTACAATGAGCAGTTCTTC	CASSDSGASYNEQFF
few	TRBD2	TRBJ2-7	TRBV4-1	TGCGCCAGCAGCCAAATCTCTAGCGGGGGGCGCTACGAGCAGTACTTC	CASSQISSGGRYEQYF
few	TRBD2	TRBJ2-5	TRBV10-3	TGTGCCATCAGCCCGGGACTACGAGAGACCCAGTACTTC	CAISPGLRETQYF
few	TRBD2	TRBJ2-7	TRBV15	TGTGCCACCAGCAGGGGACTAGCGGCCTACGAGCAGTACTTC	CATSRGLAAYEQYF
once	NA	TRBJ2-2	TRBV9	TGTGCCAGCAGAGTTACAGGGATGAACACCGGGGAGCTGTTTTTT	CASRVTGMNTGELFF
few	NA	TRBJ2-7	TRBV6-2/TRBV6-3	TGTGCCAGCAGCTCACTAATACCGGGACACTACTACGAGCAGTACTTC	CASSSLIPGHYYEQYF
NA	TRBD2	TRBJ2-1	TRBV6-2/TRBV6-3	TGTGCCACCAAGACGAGCGGGGGGCCTGCTGAGCAGTTCTTC	CATKTSGGPAEQFF
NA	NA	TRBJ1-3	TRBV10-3	TGTGCCATCACCGGGACGGCGGGCTCTGGAAACACCATATATTTT	CAITGTAGSGNTIYF
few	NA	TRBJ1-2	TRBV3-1	TGTGCCAGCAGCCCAGGCGGGGGGGAGGATAGCTATGGCTACACCTTC	CASSPGGGEDSYGYTF
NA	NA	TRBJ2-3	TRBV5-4	TGTGCCAGCAGCTTGGAACTGACAGTTAGCACAGATACGCAGTATTTT	CASSLELTVSTDTQYF
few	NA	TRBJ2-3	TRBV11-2	TGTGCCAGCAGCTTAGTTGGACAGACCTCCACAGATACGCAGTATTTT	CASSLVGQTSTDTQYF
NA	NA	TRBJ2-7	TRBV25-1	TGTGCCAGCAGTGAGGGACGGTGGGCCGAGCAGTACTTC	CASSEGRWAEQYF
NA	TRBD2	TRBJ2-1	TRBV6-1	TGTGCCAGCAGCCTGCAGGGACTAGCGGGGGGCTTATCCTACAATGAGCAGTTCTTC	CASSLQGLAGGLSYNEQFF
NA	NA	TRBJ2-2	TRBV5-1	TGCGCCAGCAGCTTCAGAAGGGACACCTATGGGGAGCTGTTTTTT	CASSFRRDTYGELFF
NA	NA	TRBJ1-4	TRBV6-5	TGTGCCAGCAGTTACCCGAAAACCGGGCCCCGTGAGAGGGAAAAACTGTTTTTT	CASSYPKTGPREREKLFF
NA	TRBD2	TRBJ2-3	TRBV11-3	TGTGCCAGCAGCTCCAGGACTAGCGGGAGTGGAGATACGCAGTATTTT	CASSSRTSGSGDTQYF
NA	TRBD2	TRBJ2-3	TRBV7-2	TGTGCCAGCAGCCACCGGACTAGCGCTTGGACAGATACGCAGTATTTT	CASSHRTSAWTDTQYF
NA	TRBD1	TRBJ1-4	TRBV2	TGTGCCAGCAGTGAACAGGGGGCTAAAGAAAAACTGTTTTTT	CASSEQGAKEKLFF
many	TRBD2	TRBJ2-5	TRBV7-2	TGTGCCAGCAGCTTGACTAGCGGCCAAGAGACCCAGTACTTC	CASSLTSGQETQYF